A selection of T cell receptor beta chains follows, all from one sample in a study of blood T cells in healthy people across ages. TCRdb called the 5' RACE reads again in MiXCR, with one record for every CDR3 protein. Found here are 450,000 to 700,000 distinct CDR3 sequences, approximately 25% of them singletons; the top ten hold 18%. Sequencing was performed on blood. Receptors were obtained from a woman in her 70s in good health. CDR3s include the opening cysteine and the closing phenylalanine or tryptophan. The D gene is left open where the match is weak. Only part of the rows carry a size: once, few, many, or a class if the clone is expanded.

-	few	16	TRBV12-3/TRBV12-4	TRBJ2-2	CASSSRIASNTGELFF	TGTGCCAGCAGTTCCCGAATAGCGTCGAACACCGGGGAGCTGTTTTTT
-	few	14	TRBV5-8	TRBJ2-2	CASSFRVDTGELFF	TGTGCCAGCAGCTTCAGGGTAGACACCGGGGAGCTGTTTTTT
-	few	16	TRBV28	TRBJ2-7	CASSSQGRSLYDEQYF	TGTGCCAGCAGCTCCCAGGGACGGAGCCTCTACGACGAGCAGTACTTC
-	many	15	TRBV7-9	TRBJ2-1	CASSPRGASYNEQFF	TGCGCCAGCAGCCCCCGAGGGGCCTCCTACAATGAGCAGTTCTTC
-	once	11	TRBV12-3/TRBV12-4	TRBJ1-2	CASTLQYGYTF	TGTGCCAGCACTTTACAGTATGGCTACACCTTC
-	-	13	TRBV4-3	TRBJ1-2	CASSQDTSYGYTF	TGCGCCAGCAGCCAAGATACGTCTTATGGCTACACCTTC
TRBD1	few	18	TRBV4-3	TRBJ2-1	CASSPRYRGNRAYNEQFF	TGCGCCAGCAGTCCAAGATACAGGGGAAACAGGGCTTACAATGAGCAGTTCTTC
TRBD2	-	14	TRBV10-3	TRBJ2-3	CAITQRGGADTQYF	TGTGCCATCACCCAGCGGGGGGGCGCAGATACGCAGTATTTT
TRBD2	few	20	TRBV9	TRBJ2-4	CASSVEFSGGAEGSKNIQYF	TGTGCCAGCAGCGTAGAATTCAGCGGGGGGGCCGAGGGGTCCAAAAACATTCAGTACTTC
-	-	13	TRBV19	TRBJ1-2	CASSDDRAYGYTF	TGTGCCAGTAGTGATGACAGAGCCTATGGCTACACCTTC